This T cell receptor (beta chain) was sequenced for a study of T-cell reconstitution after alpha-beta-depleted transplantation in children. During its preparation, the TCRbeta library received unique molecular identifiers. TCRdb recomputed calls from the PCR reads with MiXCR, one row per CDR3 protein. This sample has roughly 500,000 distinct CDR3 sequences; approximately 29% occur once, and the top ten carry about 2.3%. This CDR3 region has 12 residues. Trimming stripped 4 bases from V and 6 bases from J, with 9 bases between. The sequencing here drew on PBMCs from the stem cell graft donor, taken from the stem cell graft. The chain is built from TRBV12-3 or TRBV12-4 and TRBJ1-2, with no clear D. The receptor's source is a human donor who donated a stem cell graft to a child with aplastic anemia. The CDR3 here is CASSSVPHGYTF. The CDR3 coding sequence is TGTGCCAGCAGTTCAGTTCCCCATGGCTACACCTTC.